These T cell receptor beta chains were read from a single sample in a study of T-cell reconstitution after alpha-beta-depleted transplantation in children. Each CDR3 protein gets one entry after TCRdb re-called the PCR reads with MiXCR. The sample shows 500,000 to 650,000 distinct CDR3 sequences, over 10% of them seen only once. The material was PBMCs, mostly from graft donor cells, obtained 360 days after TCRalphabeta/CD19-depleted stem cell transplant. The source of these receptors is a male patient younger than 18 who had a stem cell transplant for acute myeloid leukemia, so the T cells may come from the graft donor. Both conserved end residues are part of each CDR3. The order of the fields is V gene, J gene, clone size, D gene, CDR3 length, CDR3 DNA, CDR3 protein. The D gene is left open where the match is weak. The listing skips clone size in some rows; elsewhere it reads once, few, many or a size class.

TRBV20-1	TRBJ1-5	many	NA	14	TGCAGTGCTAGGGCCAGCAGTTACAATCAGCCCCAGCATTTT	CSARASSYNQPQHF
TRBV2	TRBJ2-7	NA	NA	16	TGTGCCAGCACCCCATTAACAGGGACCCGATCCTACGAGCAGTACTTC	CASTPLTGTRSYEQYF
TRBV11-3	TRBJ2-7	few	TRBD2	16	TGTGCCAGCAGCTTAGATGGAAGCGGGGGTCTCGACGAGCAGTACTTC	CASSLDGSGGLDEQYF
TRBV12-3/TRBV12-4	TRBJ2-6	NA	NA	15	TGTGCCAGCAGTTTTACGTCCTCTGGGGCCAACGTCCTGACTTTC	CASSFTSSGANVLTF
TRBV20-1	TRBJ1-2	NA	NA	12	TGCAGTGCCCCCCCTCCGAGTGATGGCTACACCTTC	CSAPPPSDGYTF
TRBV9	TRBJ2-4	few	NA	16	TGTGCCAGCAGCGTAGGGCCTAGTCAGGCCAAAAACATTCAGTACTTC	CASSVGPSQAKNIQYF
TRBV28	TRBJ2-3	NA	NA	15	TGTGCCAGCAGTTTGGAGGGACAGACCACAGATACGCAGTATTTT	CASSLEGQTTDTQYF
TRBV20-1	TRBJ2-7	few	NA	16	TGCAGTGCTAGCCCCCCGCCCGGTCCGGGGGTGTCCGAGCAGTACTTC	CSASPPPGPGVSEQYF
TRBV4-3	TRBJ1-1	many	NA	15	TGCGCCAGCAGCCTAGAGGGGCTAGACCCTCATGAAGCTTTCTTT	CASSLEGLDPHEAFF
TRBV6-5	TRBJ2-3	NA	NA	18	TGTGCCAGCAGTTACTCCGTTGGTCAGGGGGGCAAGCGAGGTACGCAGTATTTT	CASSYSVGQGGKRGTQYF
TRBV10-3	TRBJ2-7	few	NA	15	TGTGCCATCAGTCCTACAGGGCTTCCCCAGGGCGAGCAGTACTTC	CAISPTGLPQGEQYF
TRBV11-2	TRBJ2-1	NA	NA	15	TGTGCCAGCACCCCGGTAAGCGAGAGTGCCCATGAGCAGTTCTTC	CASTPVSESAHEQFF
TRBV7-3	TRBJ2-2	many	NA	15	TGTGCCAGCAGCTTAACGCCACAGATCACCGGGGAGCTGTTTTTT	CASSLTPQITGELFF
TRBV14	TRBJ1-4	many	NA	15	TGTGCCAGCAGCCAAGGGAGTTGGAAGAGTGAAAAACTGTTTTTT	CASSQGSWKSEKLFF
TRBV5-1	TRBJ1-1	NA	TRBD1	14	TGCGCCAGCAGCTCCGACAGGGGGGTCACTGAAGCTTTCTTT	CASSSDRGVTEAFF
TRBV20-1	TRBJ2-1	few	NA	12	TGCAGTGCTCCCCCCTGGGGCGAGGAGCAGTTCTTC	CSAPPWGEEQFF
TRBV29-1	TRBJ2-7	few	NA	16	TGCAGCGTTGAAGATCTGCACGGGCCGAACACTTACGAGCAGTACTTC	CSVEDLHGPNTYEQYF
TRBV21-1	TRBJ2-5	many	NA	13	TGTGCCAGCAGCAAAGGATATAAGGGGACCCAGTACTTC	CASSKGYKGTQYF
TRBV7-2	TRBJ2-5	few	NA	14	TGTGCCAGCAGCTTATGGCACAGGGTGTGGACCCAGTACTTC	CASSLWHRVWTQYF
TRBV24-1	TRBJ2-5	NA	TRBD2	17	TGTGCCACCAGTTTAAGTCATAGCGGGAGATATCAAGAGACCCAGTACTTC	CATSLSHSGRYQETQYF
TRBV18	TRBJ2-1	NA	NA	15	TGTGCCAGCTCACTTTCAAAACCGGTTTTCAATGAGCAGTTCTTC	CASSLSKPVFNEQFF
TRBV20-1	TRBJ2-1	NA	NA	15	TGCAGTGCTCGCCGGAAGACAGTCTCCTACAATGAGCAGTTCTTC	CSARRKTVSYNEQFF
TRBV20-1	TRBJ2-3	NA	TRBD2	16	TGCAGTGCTCCTCCGACTAGCGGGAAGGTGACAGATACGCAGTATTTT	CSAPPTSGKVTDTQYF
TRBV12-3/TRBV12-4	TRBJ2-7	many	NA	14	TGTGCCAGCAGTTTACCGGGCCCCTCCTACGAGCAGTACTTC	CASSLPGPSYEQYF
TRBV7-2	TRBJ2-3	NA	NA	13	TGTGCCAGCAGCTTTGTTGGCACAGATACGCAGTATTTT	CASSFVGTDTQYF
TRBV29-1	TRBJ2-3	many	TRBD2	16	TGCAGCTCCCGCGGGGGGCCTAGCGGGAGGACAGATACGCAGTATTTT	CSSRGGPSGRTDTQYF
TRBV29-1	TRBJ2-2	NA	NA	15	TGCAGCGTTGTCGTGGGAGGGGGGAACACCGGGGAGCTGTTTTTT	CSVVVGGGNTGELFF
TRBV29-1	TRBJ2-3	many	TRBD2	15	TGCAGCGTTGAAGGGACTAGCGGCTTCACAGATACGCAGTATTTT	CSVEGTSGFTDTQYF